This T cell receptor (beta chain) appears in the sequencing data of a study of blood T cell repertoires in COVID-19. Study overall: Spain, Italy and the United States supplied samples that represented acute and convalescent COVID-19. PBMCs, B-cell-depleted T cells, or T cells were the source of the cDNA or gDNA that made up the material.

Trimming stripped 0 bases from V and 3 bases from J, with 6 bases between. Germline CDR1 KGHSH, CDR2 LQKENI. The CDR3 totals 14 residues. Original data processing: Amplification from reference gene primers served as the basis for estimated nucleated cell counts. Profiled with immunoSEQ multiplex PCR; TCRdb holds only in-frame clones, not every one. V, J and clone size were drawn from that table, and D and trimming were deduced from the DNA. The sample includes 30,000 to 35,000 clones, 89% of them seen just once. The sample holds one count of this clone. The source of this sequence is an elderly man with acute or convalescent COVID-19. The chain links TRBV18 to TRBJ2-1; D gene unclear. Sequences were obtained from peripheral blood. CDR3 coding DNA: TGTGCCAGCTCACCACCACAGATCTACAATGAGCAGTTCTTC. It specifies CASSPPQIYNEQFF.